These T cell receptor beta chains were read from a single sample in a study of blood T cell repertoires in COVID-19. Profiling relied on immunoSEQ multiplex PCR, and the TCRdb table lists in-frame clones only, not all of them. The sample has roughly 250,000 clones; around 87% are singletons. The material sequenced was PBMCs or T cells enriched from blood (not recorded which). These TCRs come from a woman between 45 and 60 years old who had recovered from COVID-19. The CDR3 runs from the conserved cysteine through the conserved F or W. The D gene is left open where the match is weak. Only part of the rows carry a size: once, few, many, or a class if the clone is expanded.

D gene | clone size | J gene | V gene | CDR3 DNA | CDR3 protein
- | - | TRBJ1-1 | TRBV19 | TGTGCCAGTAGTATAGATCCCCAGATGAACACTGAAGCTTTCTTT | CASSIDPQMNTEAFF
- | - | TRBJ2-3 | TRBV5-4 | TGTGCCAGCAGGAGGGCACAGAGCCAGAATACGCAGTATTTT | CASRRAQSQNTQYF
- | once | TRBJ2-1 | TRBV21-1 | TGTGCCAGCAGCAACCCAGGCCCCATTGTACTAGCGGGAGGGGGGGTACACAATGAGCAGTTCTTC | CASSNPGPIVLAGGGVHNEQFF
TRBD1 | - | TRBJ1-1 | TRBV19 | TGTGCCAGTAGTATCGGGACAGGGTCTGTTCCCCACTTT | CASSIGTGSVPHF
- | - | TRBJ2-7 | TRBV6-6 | TGTGCCAGCAGTACCGTAGCGGATCTAACCTACGAGCAGTACTTC | CASSTVADLTYEQYF
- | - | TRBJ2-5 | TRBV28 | TGTGCCAGCAGGTCGGAGTTGGAGGGGGAGACCCAGTACTTC | CASRSELEGETQYF
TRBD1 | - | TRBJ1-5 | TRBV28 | TGTGCCAGCAGCCTTGACAGGGGTGGTCAGCCCCAGCATTTT | CASSLDRGGQPQHF
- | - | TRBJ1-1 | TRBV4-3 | TGCGCCAGCAGCCAAGTTTTTCCGGGGATGTCGGCGAACACTGAAGCTTTCTTT | CASSQVFPGMSANTEAFF
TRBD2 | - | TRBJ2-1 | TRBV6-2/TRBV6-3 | TGTGCCAGCAGTTACAACCCCAGCGGGAGCTCCTACAATGAGCAGTTCTTC | CASSYNPSGSSYNEQFF
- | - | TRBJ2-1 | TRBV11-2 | TGTGCCAGCAGCTCCCGAGAAGGGGACAATGAGCAGTTCTTC | CASSSREGDNEQFF
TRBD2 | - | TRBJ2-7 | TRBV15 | TGTGCCACCAAAAGGAACCCTAGCGGGAGTCTTTACGAGCAGTACTTC | CATKRNPSGSLYEQYF
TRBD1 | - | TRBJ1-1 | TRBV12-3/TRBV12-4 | TGTGCCAGCAGCACAGGGGTTTGGGCTTTCTTT | CASSTGVWAFF
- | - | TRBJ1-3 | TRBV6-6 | TGTGCCAGCGCGGGGAGCTCTGGAAACACCATATATTTT | CASAGSSGNTIYF
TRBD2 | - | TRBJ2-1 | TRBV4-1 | TGCGCCAGCAGCCACCGGCGGGAGGGCCCTAGCTCCTACAATGAGCAGTTCTTC | CASSHRREGPSSYNEQFF
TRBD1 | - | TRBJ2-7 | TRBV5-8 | TGTGCCAGCAGCGCGACAGGGAACTCCTACGAGCAGTACTTC | CASSATGNSYEQYF
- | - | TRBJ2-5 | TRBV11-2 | TGTGCCAGCAGCTTGAACGGCCCAGGGACCCAGTACTTC | CASSLNGPGTQYF
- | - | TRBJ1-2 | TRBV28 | TGTGCCAGCAGCCTACCGGGGGACTATGGCTACACCTTC | CASSLPGDYGYTF
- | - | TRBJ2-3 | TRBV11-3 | TGTGCCAGCAGCTTAGGTCGGTCCACAGATACGCAGTATTTT | CASSLGRSTDTQYF
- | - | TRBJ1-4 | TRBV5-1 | TGCGCCAGCAGCCTAGTTGCAACTAATGAAAAACTGTTTTTT | CASSLVATNEKLFF
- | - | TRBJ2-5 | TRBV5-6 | TGTGCCAGCAGCCCGACAGACCGAAGTGAGACCCAGTACTTC | CASSPTDRSETQYF
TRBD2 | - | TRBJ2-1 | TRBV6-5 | TGTGCCAGCCGACGGGGGACTAGCGCGTTCTTC | CASRRGTSAFF
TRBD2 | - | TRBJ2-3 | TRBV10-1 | TGCGCCAGCAGTAACAAGCGGGAGCCAGATACGCAGTATTTT | CASSNKREPDTQYF
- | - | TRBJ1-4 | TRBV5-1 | TGCGCCAGCAGCTTAGGCAGCGCAACTAATGAAAAACTGTTTTTT | CASSLGSATNEKLFF
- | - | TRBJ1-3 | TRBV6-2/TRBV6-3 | TGTGCCAGCAGTGTCCGGGACTCTGGAAACACCATATATTTT | CASSVRDSGNTIYF